Listed below are T cell receptor beta chains from one sample, sequenced in a study of long-term antiretroviral therapy in people with HIV. Profiled with immunoSEQ multiplex PCR; TCRdb holds only in-frame clones, not every one. The table shows approximately 25,000 clones, with approximately 93% occurring only once. Sample: unsorted PBMCs, taken 7.6 years after starting antiretroviral therapy. Receptor source: a woman aged 35 to 49 with HIV. Both conserved end residues are part of each CDR3. The D gene is left open where the match is weak. The listing skips clone size in some rows; elsewhere it reads once, few, many or a size class.

clone_size,d_call,j_call,v_call,cdr3_aa
NA,NA,TRBJ1-6,TRBV4-1,CASSQDTFQGTSPLHF
NA,NA,TRBJ1-4,TRBV11-2,CASSLGVTVNEKLFF
once,NA,TRBJ1-4,TRBV9,CASSLGTNEKLFF
NA,NA,TRBJ2-7,TRBV18,CASSPDSSYEQYF
few,NA,TRBJ2-2,TRBV25-1,CASSERGGTGELFF
NA,TRBD2,TRBJ2-1,TRBV13,CASSHSRLSGKYNEQFF
once,NA,TRBJ2-3,TRBV27,CASRKQGGGADTQYF
NA,TRBD1,TRBJ1-2,TRBV6-5,CATAPGTGIYGYTF
NA,TRBD2,TRBJ2-3,TRBV5-1,CASSLRVSGGLDTQYF
NA,NA,TRBJ1-2,TRBV2,CASSEDRPNYGYTF
NA,TRBD1,TRBJ1-5,TRBV7-8,CASSFRGRGSQPQHF
NA,NA,TRBJ1-1,TRBV7-9,CASSLRAGNTEAFF
few,TRBD1,TRBJ1-1,TRBV4-3,CASSLELPGQGVPFEAFF
NA,NA,TRBJ1-6,TRBV30,CAWSVRGLTTRAGSPLHF
NA,TRBD1,TRBJ1-5,TRBV18,CASSSGQGNQPQHF
NA,NA,TRBJ1-3,TRBV2,CASSAEGGSGNTIYF
NA,NA,TRBJ2-6,TRBV25-1,CASSASWGSGANVLTF
NA,TRBD1,TRBJ1-1,TRBV11-3,CASSPGGGTEAFF
NA,NA,TRBJ1-3,TRBV18,CASSFSQPRGNTIYF
NA,NA,TRBJ2-7,TRBV7-6,CASSLGMDREQYF
NA,NA,TRBJ2-5,TRBV6-6,CASSPDYQETQYF
once,NA,TRBJ2-5,TRBV4-1,CASSQVTGTQYF
NA,NA,TRBJ1-3,TRBV18,CASSPPGGLSSGNTIYF
once,NA,TRBJ1-2,TRBV5-5,CASSLWSGTNYGYTF
once,NA,TRBJ1-2,TRBV18,CASSPDGGNYGYTF
NA,NA,TRBJ2-7,TRBV7-2,CASSSPGTPYEQYF
NA,NA,TRBJ1-2,TRBV4-3,CASSQDRSVGIYGYTF
NA,NA,TRBJ1-5,TRBV19,CASSPTTSQPQHF
once,NA,TRBJ2-7,TRBV4-3,CASSQDPGTGSYEQYF
NA,NA,TRBJ2-7,TRBV4-3,CASSQDRTGASGYEQYF
NA,TRBD1,TRBJ2-7,TRBV6-5,CASSYWSGQGGYEQYF
NA,TRBD1,TRBJ2-7,TRBV7-9,CASSATTGQGQYEQYF
NA,NA,TRBJ2-5,TRBV5-1,CASSWGRRGETQYF
NA,NA,TRBJ2-7,TRBV6-5,CASSYSLPRGFHEQYF
NA,NA,TRBJ2-2,TRBV9,CASSVGYIHRTNTGELFF
NA,NA,TRBJ1-1,TRBV19,CASSYREMNTEAFF
few,NA,TRBJ1-1,TRBV29-1,CSVQPMNTEAFF
NA,TRBD1,TRBJ2-1,TRBV7-9,CASSSLPGQGNEQFF
NA,NA,TRBJ2-5,TRBV11-2,CASSLERTQETQYF
NA,NA,TRBJ2-7,TRBV11-3,CASSLGGDSYEQYF
NA,NA,TRBJ1-2,TRBV7-2,CASSLDTVANYGYTF
NA,TRBD1,TRBJ1-3,TRBV15,CATSPDRGLWSSGNTIYF
NA,TRBD2,TRBJ2-2,TRBV4-3,CASSHVFNGGLGTGELFF
NA,NA,TRBJ2-3,TRBV7-2,CASSQPSTDTQYF
NA,TRBD2,TRBJ2-5,TRBV5-6,CASSLRGGATQETQYF
NA,NA,TRBJ1-6,TRBV27,CASSSSAAGHSPLHF
NA,TRBD2,TRBJ2-7,TRBV2,CASSASGGTSYEQYF
NA,NA,TRBJ1-1,TRBV5-8,CASSLPKHTEAFF
NA,NA,TRBJ1-4,TRBV13,CASSRDTSPEKLFF
NA,NA,TRBJ2-3,TRBV7-9,CASSFSYVDTQYF
NA,TRBD1,TRBJ2-7,TRBV6-1,CASSEAGTGVYEQYF
NA,NA,TRBJ1-2,TRBV4-3,CASSQDLTGGIGYTF
NA,NA,TRBJ1-5,TRBV18,CASSLQGNQPQHF
NA,TRBD2,TRBJ2-1,TRBV5-4,CASSSGLAGGLSSYNEQFF
NA,NA,TRBJ2-2,TRBV9,CASSAGSPGELFF
NA,NA,TRBJ2-5,TRBV15,CATSRDLLGETQYF
NA,TRBD2,TRBJ2-5,TRBV5-5,CASSLAGGEETQYF
once,NA,TRBJ2-3,TRBV7-2,CASSGGTDTQYF
NA,NA,TRBJ2-5,TRBV9,CASSVDEETQYF